The clone carrying this TCR beta chain was detected ten times or more. Germline assignment: CDR1 SQVTM and CDR2 ANQGSEA. Between the trimmed V and J ends, which lost 8 bases and 1 base, there was a span of 16 bases. CDR3 length: 14 amino acids. This sample stems from a study of regulatory T cells in long-lasting Graves disease. Time point: newly diagnosed GD, antithyroid drugs for less than 3 months. Extracted PBMC RNA gave rise to the TCR library. In building TCR beta libraries, iRepertoire HTBI primers were used together with Arm-PCR of CDR3 regions. TCRdb re-derived calls from the multiplex PCR reads in MiXCR, one entry per CDR3 protein. The table has over 350,000 distinct CDR3 sequences, approximately 14% seen once; the top ten hold around a sixth. The sample was also linked to a second study, of T cells in Graves' hyperthyroidism and ophthalmopathy.

The specimen was peripheral blood mononuclear cells (PBMCs), collected at new diagnosis, from a patient treated with antithyroid drugs. The chain employs TRBV29-1 and TRBJ2-3; maybe TRBD2 (7 bases). This receptor was obtained from a woman aged 45-59 years with Graves disease. CDR3 residues: CSLGAGEGTDTQYF. DNA for the CDR3: TGCAGCCTGGGGGCGGGAGAGGGCACAGATACGCAGTATTTT.